This record covers a single T cell receptor beta chain. This CDR3 has 17 amino acids. Germline CDR1 SGHRS, CDR2 YFSETQ. The junction had 12 bases not matched to a gene; V was cut back by 0 bases and J by 4 bases. The source of the sample is a study of blood T cell repertoires in COVID-19. The wider study: Sites across the United States, Italy and Spain contributed samples from acute and convalescent COVID-19. Sources were T cells, B-cell-depleted T cells, or PBMCs; the material itself was cDNA or gDNA.

Sequencing was performed with immunoSEQ multiplex PCR; in TCRdb, only in-frame clones are kept and a portion is missing. The table records fewer than 90,000 clones, approximately 73% of them present only once. Sequences were obtained from peripheral blood. The rearrangement joins TRBV5-1 to TRBJ2-7; TRBD1 aligns across 8 bases. The TCR was taken from a man aged 60 to 69 with COVID-19, enrolled during active disease. Here the CDR3 DNA reads TGCGCCAGCAGCTTGGCCTTTACACAGGGGGGCTTTTACGAGCAGTACTTC. Translated, it gives CASSLAFTQGGFYEQYF.